Each of the 8 T cell receptor beta chains below was sequenced from the same sample in a study of blood T cell repertoires in COVID-19. The method was immunoSEQ multiplex PCR; TCRdb's version includes in-frame clones alone and lacks a portion of them. This sample has hundreds of thousands of clones, with around nine tenths found just once. The sequenced sample was peripheral blood. These receptors all come from a man aged 65 to 79 with acute or convalescent COVID-19.

This clone occurred a few times. The V gene is TRBV25-1, the J gene TRBJ1-6, with D unresolved. Per germline, CDR1 MGHDK and CDR2 SYGVNS. Between the trimmed V and J ends, which lost 2 bases and 0 bases, there was a span of 8 bases. The CDR3 sequence is 16 residues long. CDR3 region: CASSETLSSYNSPLHF. The DNA for the CDR3 is TGTGCCAGCAGTGAAACCTTGAGCTCCTATAATTCACCCCTCCACTTT.

Only a few counts were recorded for this clone. The rearrangement joins TRBV4-1 to TRBJ2-3, with 7 nucleotides matching TRBD2. This CDR3 is built from 14 residues. Germline V gene sequence: CDR1 MGHRA, CDR2 YSYEKL. V trimming: 6 bases; J trimming: 7 bases; junction bases outside the gene matches: 10. DNA for the CDR3: TGCGCCAGCAGGGCTAGCGGCCGCACGAATACGCAGTATTTT. Encoded protein: CASRASGRTNTQYF.

The chain couples TRBV5-5 to TRBJ1-5; 9 nucleotides match TRBD1. V shed 4 bases and J 7 bases; nucleotides not matched to a gene: 3. Germline lookup yields CDR1 SGHKS and CDR2 YYEKEE (reference sequence). The CDR3 spans 13 residues. Here the CDR3 reads CASSPDRGQPQHF. CDR3 DNA: TGTGCCAGCAGCCCGGACAGGGGACAGCCCCAGCATTTT.

The V gene is TRBV7-2, the J gene TRBJ2-1; TRBD2 is a possible D gene (6 bases). Per the germline V gene, CDR1 is SGHTA and CDR2 is FQGNSA. This CDR3 is 15 amino acids long. The germline V and J ends were trimmed by 5 bases and 8 bases, with 19 bases remaining between them. CDR3 amino acids: CASSIKEGGYDEQFF. The CDR3 coding sequence is TGTGCCAGCAGCATCAAGGAGGGTGGATACGATGAGCAGTTCTTC. Together with reference TRBV7-2 and TRBJ2-1, the CDR3 gives the full variable domain: GAGVSQSPSNKVTEKGKDVELRCDPISGHTALYWYRQSLGQGLEFLIYFQGNSAPDKSGLPSDRFSAERTGGSVSTLTIQRTQQEDSAVYLCASSIKEGGYDEQFFGPGTRLTVL.

The chain uses TRBV5-8 and TRBJ1-5; 10 bases map to TRBD1. Germline CDR1 and CDR2: SGHTS and YDEGEE. The CDR3 is made up of 17 amino acids. The trim removed 3 bases at V and 0 bases at J, leaving 6 bases unmatched. In DNA, the CDR3 is TGTGCCAGCAGCTATCTGACAGGGGGCAGTAGCAATCAGCCCCAGCATTTT. Encoded protein: CASSYLTGGSSNQPQHF.

CDR3 sequence (DNA): TGCGCCAGCAGCCAGCCATCGGACAATGAGCAGTTCTTC. Translating it yields CASSQPSDNEQFF. The chain couples TRBV4-1 to TRBJ2-1; D is unclear. The CDR3 is 13 amino acids. The germline V gene has CDR1 MGHRA and CDR2 YSYEKL. V lost 3 bases to trimming and J lost 5 bases, with 8 bases between them.

The chain carries TRBV16 and TRBJ2-3, with a possible D match to TRBD1 (6 bases). Trimming cost V 1 base and J 6 bases, with 11 bases left between them. CDR1 is KGHSY, CDR2 FQNENV, per germline. This CDR3 has 14 residues. This CDR3 reads CASSQLQGRDTQYF. As DNA, the CDR3 is TGTGCCAGCAGCCAATTACAGGGACGGGATACGCAGTATTTT.

The chain couples TRBV24-1 to TRBJ1-2; D not resolved. CDR1 is KGHDR, CDR2 SFDVKD, per germline. The CDR3 consists of 14 residues. V dropped 4 bases and J dropped 7 bases, with 15 bases sitting between them. The CDR3 nucleotides are TGTGCCACCAGTGAGGCCAGGCTCGATTTTGGCTACACCTTC. Protein sequence: CATSEARLDFGYTF.